Listed below are T cell receptor beta chains from one sample, sequenced in a study of T cells in Graves' hyperthyroidism and ophthalmopathy. MiXCR, applied by TCRdb to the multiplex PCR reads, yields one record per CDR3 protein. The sample lists about 580,000 distinct CDR3 sequences; roughly 50% were seen once. Source material: peripheral blood or thyroid tissue (not recorded which). The receptor source for this set is a woman aged 18-35 years with Graves' hyperthyroidism. Both conserved end residues are part of each CDR3. The D gene is left open where the match is weak. Clone size is given for some rows only: seen once, a few or many times, or a class if the clone is expanded.

j_call: TRBJ2-5; d_call: TRBD2; cdr3_length: 15; v_call: TRBV6-5; clone_size: many; cdr3_nt: TGTGCCAGCACTCCTAGCGGGATAATCCAAGAGACCCAGTACTTC; cdr3_aa: CASTPSGIIQETQYF
j_call: TRBJ2-7; d_call: TRBD1; cdr3_length: 11; v_call: TRBV29-1; clone_size: many; cdr3_nt: TGCAGCGGCGGACAGGGGGACGAGCAGTACTTC; cdr3_aa: CSGGQGDEQYF
j_call: TRBJ2-5; d_call: .; cdr3_length: 13; v_call: TRBV2; clone_size: many; cdr3_nt: TGTGCCAGCAGTCCTGACTGGCGGGGTATCCAGTACTTC; cdr3_aa: CASSPDWRGIQYF
j_call: TRBJ1-2; d_call: .; cdr3_length: 14; v_call: TRBV29-1; clone_size: .; cdr3_nt: TGCAGCGTTGAAGATCCACTTAAGGGTATCGGCTACACCTTC; cdr3_aa: CSVEDPLKGIGYTF
j_call: TRBJ2-7; d_call: .; cdr3_length: 14; v_call: TRBV7-2; clone_size: .; cdr3_nt: TGTGCCAGCCGGATGGCGGTCCAACCCAGCGAGCAGTACTTC; cdr3_aa: CASRMAVQPSEQYF
j_call: TRBJ1-6; d_call: TRBD1; cdr3_length: 14; v_call: TRBV27; clone_size: .; cdr3_nt: TGTGCCAGCAGCTCGCAGGGACAGGGTTCACCCCTCCACTTT; cdr3_aa: CASSSQGQGSPLHF
j_call: TRBJ1-4; d_call: TRBD1; cdr3_length: 15; v_call: TRBV29-1; clone_size: many; cdr3_nt: TGCAGCGTTGAAATTACAGGGGAAAAGCAGGAAAAACTGTTTTTT; cdr3_aa: CSVEITGEKQEKLFF
j_call: TRBJ2-5; d_call: .; cdr3_length: 16; v_call: TRBV25-1; clone_size: .; cdr3_nt: TGCGCCAGCAGCCGAACCTGGGCGCTTTACCAAGAGACCCAGTACTTC; cdr3_aa: CASSRTWALYQETQYF
j_call: TRBJ2-7; d_call: .; cdr3_length: 12; v_call: TRBV29-1; clone_size: .; cdr3_nt: TGCAGCTCTGGAGGACGGGAGAAAGAGCAGTACTTC; cdr3_aa: CSSGGREKEQYF
j_call: TRBJ2-7; d_call: TRBD2; cdr3_length: 13; v_call: TRBV25-1; clone_size: few; cdr3_nt: TGTGCCAGCTCGCCTAGCGGCGCCTACGAGCAGTACTTC; cdr3_aa: CASSPSGAYEQYF
j_call: TRBJ1-6; d_call: .; cdr3_length: 18; v_call: TRBV6-1; clone_size: many; cdr3_nt: TGTGCCAGCAGTCGCCATTCGGGGGGCAGGGTAGGGAATTCACCCCTCCACTTT; cdr3_aa: CASSRHSGGRVGNSPLHF
j_call: TRBJ2-7; d_call: .; cdr3_length: 14; v_call: TRBV7-2; clone_size: once; cdr3_nt: TGCGCCAGCAGCCGGGACCCACCGTCCTACGAGCAGTACTTC; cdr3_aa: CASSRDPPSYEQYF
j_call: TRBJ2-5; d_call: TRBD1; cdr3_length: 14; v_call: TRBV7-6; clone_size: many; cdr3_nt: TGTGCCAGCAGCCACAGGGGGCATTCAGAGACCCAGTACTTC; cdr3_aa: CASSHRGHSETQYF
j_call: TRBJ1-2; d_call: TRBD1; cdr3_length: 15; v_call: TRBV11-3; clone_size: many; cdr3_nt: TGTGCCAGCAGCATCCGGACAGGCCCCAACTATGGCTACACCTTC; cdr3_aa: CASSIRTGPNYGYTF
j_call: TRBJ1-5; d_call: .; cdr3_length: 17; v_call: TRBV7-2; clone_size: .; cdr3_nt: TGTGCCAGCAGCCCCCGTCCCGGCGGGAGGCGAAGGGAGACCCAGCATTTT; cdr3_aa: CASSPRPGGRRRETQHF
j_call: TRBJ1-2; d_call: .; cdr3_length: 12; v_call: TRBV2; clone_size: few; cdr3_nt: TGTGCCAGCAGTGAAGTGGGACACCGCTACACCTTC; cdr3_aa: CASSEVGHRYTF
j_call: TRBJ2-5; d_call: .; cdr3_length: 15; v_call: TRBV24-1; clone_size: .; cdr3_nt: TGTGCCACCAGCGGACCCGGGACGGAGGGGGAGACCCAGTACTTC; cdr3_aa: CATSGPGTEGETQYF
j_call: TRBJ2-7; d_call: .; cdr3_length: 15; v_call: TRBV6-5; clone_size: many; cdr3_nt: TGTGCCAGCACCAAGCACAGGGAAGGAACCTACGAGCAGTACTTC; cdr3_aa: CASTKHREGTYEQYF
j_call: TRBJ1-3; d_call: .; cdr3_length: 14; v_call: TRBV12-3/TRBV12-4; clone_size: many; cdr3_nt: TGTGCCAGCAGTTTAGCGGCCGGGTACAACACCATATATTTT; cdr3_aa: CASSLAAGYNTIYF
j_call: TRBJ2-2; d_call: .; cdr3_length: 18; v_call: TRBV5-1; clone_size: .; cdr3_nt: TGCGCCAGCAGCAACGGTGGGCCAGAGGACCTGAACACCGGGGAGCTGTTTTTT; cdr3_aa: CASSNGGPEDLNTGELFF
j_call: TRBJ1-1; d_call: .; cdr3_length: 14; v_call: TRBV18; clone_size: many; cdr3_nt: TGTGCCAGCTCAACCTTCAGGGATAACACTGAAGCTTTCTTT; cdr3_aa: CASSTFRDNTEAFF
j_call: TRBJ1-6; d_call: .; cdr3_length: 15; v_call: TRBV7-2; clone_size: many; cdr3_nt: TGTGCCAGCAGCTTAGGGGAAGCCCATAATTCACCCCTCCACTTT; cdr3_aa: CASSLGEAHNSPLHF
j_call: TRBJ2-5; d_call: TRBD2; cdr3_length: 16; v_call: TRBV6-5; clone_size: few; cdr3_nt: TGTGCCAGCAGCCCGACTAGCGGGAGGTACCAAGAGACCCAGTACTTC; cdr3_aa: CASSPTSGRYQETQYF
j_call: TRBJ1-1; d_call: TRBD1; cdr3_length: 17; v_call: TRBV4-3; clone_size: many; cdr3_nt: TGCGCCAGCAGCCAAGGGGACAGGGGGTCAATGAACACTGAAGCTTTCTTT; cdr3_aa: CASSQGDRGSMNTEAFF
j_call: TRBJ2-7; d_call: .; cdr3_length: 13; v_call: TRBV20-1; clone_size: .; cdr3_nt: TGCAGTGCTAGAGGGGCTGGGGGCTACGAGCAGTACTTC; cdr3_aa: CSARGAGGYEQYF
j_call: TRBJ1-2; d_call: .; cdr3_length: 12; v_call: TRBV29-1; clone_size: .; cdr3_nt: TGCAGCCACGGCCGATCCAACTATGGCTACACCTTC; cdr3_aa: CSHGRSNYGYTF
j_call: TRBJ1-2; d_call: .; cdr3_length: 15; v_call: TRBV19; clone_size: many; cdr3_nt: TGTGCCAGTAGTATAGCCGGCCTAGCTAACTATGGCTACACCTTC; cdr3_aa: CASSIAGLANYGYTF
j_call: TRBJ2-7; d_call: .; cdr3_length: 14; v_call: TRBV28; clone_size: .; cdr3_nt: TGTGCCAGCAGTTCTAGCCTTTCCCTCTACGAGCAGTACTTC; cdr3_aa: CASSSSLSLYEQYF
j_call: TRBJ2-5; d_call: TRBD2; cdr3_length: 16; v_call: TRBV29-1; clone_size: many; cdr3_nt: TGCAGCGTTGACCCATACCGATCTAGCGGCCAAGAGACCCAGTACTTC; cdr3_aa: CSVDPYRSSGQETQYF
j_call: TRBJ1-1; d_call: .; cdr3_length: 13; v_call: TRBV2; clone_size: many; cdr3_nt: TGTGCCAGCAGTCCCCAGACGGGGACTGAAGCTTTCTTT; cdr3_aa: CASSPQTGTEAFF
j_call: TRBJ1-5; d_call: .; cdr3_length: 13; v_call: TRBV2; clone_size: .; cdr3_nt: TGTGCCAGCAGTGGGGGACGGCAAGAGACCCAGCATTTT; cdr3_aa: CASSGGRQETQHF
j_call: TRBJ2-1; d_call: .; cdr3_length: 15; v_call: TRBV19; clone_size: few; cdr3_nt: TGTGCCAGTAGTATGACGGGGAAGGAGGGTGATGAGCAGTTCTTC; cdr3_aa: CASSMTGKEGDEQFF
j_call: TRBJ2-3; d_call: .; cdr3_length: 13; v_call: TRBV7-2; clone_size: .; cdr3_nt: TGTGCCAGCAGCTTTGCTAGGACAGATACGCAGTATTTT; cdr3_aa: CASSFARTDTQYF
j_call: TRBJ1-4; d_call: .; cdr3_length: 15; v_call: TRBV9; clone_size: many; cdr3_nt: TGTGCCAGCAGCGTAGGAGGGCAGTTGGATGAAAAACTGTTTTTT; cdr3_aa: CASSVGGQLDEKLFF
j_call: TRBJ2-7; d_call: .; cdr3_length: 14; v_call: TRBV15; clone_size: many; cdr3_nt: TGTGCCACCAGCAGAGATAGGGACTGGGACGAGCAGTACTTC; cdr3_aa: CATSRDRDWDEQYF
j_call: TRBJ1-6; d_call: .; cdr3_length: 15; v_call: TRBV5-1; clone_size: .; cdr3_nt: TGCGCCAGCAGCTTGGAGGGGTGGGGGGATTCACCCCTCCACTTT; cdr3_aa: CASSLEGWGDSPLHF
j_call: TRBJ1-4; d_call: TRBD1; cdr3_length: 15; v_call: TRBV29-1; clone_size: .; cdr3_nt: TGCAGCGTTGACGACGAGGGACAGGGAGGTGAAAAACTGTTTTTT; cdr3_aa: CSVDDEGQGGEKLFF
j_call: TRBJ1-5; d_call: .; cdr3_length: 9; v_call: TRBV20-1; clone_size: few; cdr3_nt: TGCAGTGCTAGAGAACCCCAGCATTTT; cdr3_aa: CSAREPQHF
j_call: TRBJ1-2; d_call: TRBD1; cdr3_length: 13; v_call: TRBV9; clone_size: many; cdr3_nt: TGTGCCAGCAGCCCACAGGGGGCGTATGGCTACACCTTC; cdr3_aa: CASSPQGAYGYTF
j_call: TRBJ1-5; d_call: .; cdr3_length: 15; v_call: TRBV19; clone_size: many; cdr3_nt: TGTGCCAGTAGTTTCTCGGACGGGAGCAATCAGCCCCAGCATTTT; cdr3_aa: CASSFSDGSNQPQHF
j_call: TRBJ2-5; d_call: TRBD2; cdr3_length: 17; v_call: TRBV7-3; clone_size: once; cdr3_nt: TGTGCCAGCAGCAGGGGACTAGCCAGGATTCCTCAAGAGACCCAGTACTTC; cdr3_aa: CASSRGLARIPQETQYF
j_call: TRBJ1-5; d_call: .; cdr3_length: 14; v_call: TRBV7-9; clone_size: many; cdr3_nt: TGTGCCAGCAGCTTATCAGGGGACGAACAGCCCCAGCATTTT; cdr3_aa: CASSLSGDEQPQHF
j_call: TRBJ2-3; d_call: TRBD2; cdr3_length: 17; v_call: TRBV20-1; clone_size: .; cdr3_nt: TGCAGTGCTAGAAGGGGAACTAGCGGGCCTAGCACAGATACGCAGTATTTT; cdr3_aa: CSARRGTSGPSTDTQYF
j_call: TRBJ2-3; d_call: TRBD1; cdr3_length: 15; v_call: TRBV19; clone_size: .; cdr3_nt: TGTGCCAGTAGTATAGGGACAGGGGGCGCAGATACGCAGTATTTT; cdr3_aa: CASSIGTGGADTQYF
j_call: TRBJ1-4; d_call: .; cdr3_length: 14; v_call: TRBV6-5; clone_size: few; cdr3_nt: TGTGCCAGCAGTTACGTAGCAACTAATGAAAAACTGTTTTTT; cdr3_aa: CASSYVATNEKLFF
j_call: TRBJ2-7; d_call: .; cdr3_length: 12; v_call: TRBV2; clone_size: .; cdr3_nt: TGTGCCAGCAACAGGGTCAGGTACGAGCAGTACTTC; cdr3_aa: CASNRVRYEQYF
j_call: TRBJ1-1; d_call: .; cdr3_length: 15; v_call: TRBV5-5; clone_size: many; cdr3_nt: TGTGCCAGCAGCTTGGGCCGTGGGGAGAACACTGAAGCTTTCTTT; cdr3_aa: CASSLGRGENTEAFF
j_call: TRBJ1-4; d_call: .; cdr3_length: 17; v_call: TRBV7-9; clone_size: .; cdr3_nt: TGTGCCAGCAGCCCTCCGGGAGGAGGGGCTAGTAATGAAAAACTGTTTTTT; cdr3_aa: CASSPPGGGASNEKLFF
j_call: TRBJ2-5; d_call: .; cdr3_length: 12; v_call: TRBV6-6; clone_size: many; cdr3_nt: TGTGCCAGCAGTTATCCTCAAGAGACCCAGTACTTC; cdr3_aa: CASSYPQETQYF